This TCR beta chain originates from a study of T-cell memory formation after mild COVID-19 (TCRdb year 2021). For the study in its entirety: TCR sequence clusters from the two donors were found to be largely donor specific. In a couple of donors, T-cell clones that expanded and contracted after mild COVID-19 were tracked by sequencing TCRalpha and TCRbeta repertoires over time. The cohort was made up of two young adult volunteers, one female and one male, who were previously healthy. Broader findings and caveats from the paper: Contracting CD4+ clones turned up mainly in the CM and EM memory subsets, whereas EMRA was where CD8+ clones were enriched. The second-wave clones that peaked on day 37 were not confirmed to be SARS-CoV-2 specific. Some responding clones were found in pre-infection memory, which suggests that pre-existing cross-reactive memory T cells took part in the SARS-CoV-2 response. The study included only a couple of mild cases, and larger cohorts that include severe cases with pre-infection samples were judged to be necessary. Clones that contracted from day 15 to 85 showed balanced CD4/CD8 phenotypes, whereas a second wave of clones that expanded from day 15 to 37 leaned towards CD4+.

The sample was run on an Illumina NovaSeq 6000. cDNA libraries for TCRalpha and TCRbeta were prepared by 5'RACE using constant-segment primers, with sample barcodes and unique molecular identifiers added. Trizol reagent was used to extract RNA from every sample. Library amplification was performed in two PCR steps, and a second sample barcode and Illumina TruSeq adapters were introduced in the second step. Sequencing of libraries was performed on an Illumina NovaSeq with 2 x 150 bp paired-end reads. In the source study's methods: Reads were demultiplexed and collapsed into UMI-guided consensus sequences with migec v1.2.7. Using mixcr v2.1.11, UMI consensuses were aligned to TRA and TRB V and J templates and then assembled into clonotypes. Clonotypes were classified as expanded or contracted when called significant by both edgeR and NoisET, with noise models trained on biological replicates. For edgeR calls, a false discovery rate-adjusted p below 0.01 and a log2 fold-change threshold of 1 were applied. As an exploratory analysis of dynamics, max-normalized trajectories of the 1000 most abundant clonotypes were examined with PCA combined with hierarchical clustering. Separately sequenced CD4+ and CD8+ repertoires were used to assign a CD4 or CD8 phenotype to each responding clone. TCRdb itself trimmed the public reads at Q25 with fastp, ran MiXCR and retained productive beta chains. Each entry is one CDR3 protein sequence, shown with its most common DNA and genes. The V and J calls shown here were made by TCRdb, not taken from the authors' results. This sample comprises roughly 130,000 distinct CDR3 sequences, approximately 15% of them detected only once. The leading ten clones occupy around 14% of the sample.

There are a few counts of this clonotype. Which antigen it targets is not known. Per-base quality was not reported, and no clone a single base away is much larger than it. Ficoll-Paque density gradient centrifugation was used to isolate PBMCs. V is pared back by 1 base and J by 3 bases, with 13 bases lying between the germline termini. The cysteine opens and the phenylalanine closes a CDR3 of 15 amino acids. Solely the CDR3 DNA is kept, with 45 bases framed from the first base. As encoded in the germline V gene, CDR1 is SGHTA while CDR2 is FQGTGA. The V and J segments used are TRBV7-3 and TRBJ2-7; matching of 6 bases hints at TRBD2 as the D gene. The sequence derives from an adult woman who had mild COVID-19 (a few samples of this study predate the infection). The sample titles of this study are shuffled in the database, so cell type and time point are left out; the donor was told from shared clones. Specimen: PBMCs or a T cell subset sorted from them (not recorded which). This receptor has the CDR3 CASSLIPGEGYEQYF. The base sequence is TGTGCCAGCAGCTTAATCCCGGGGGAAGGCTACGAGCAGTACTTC.